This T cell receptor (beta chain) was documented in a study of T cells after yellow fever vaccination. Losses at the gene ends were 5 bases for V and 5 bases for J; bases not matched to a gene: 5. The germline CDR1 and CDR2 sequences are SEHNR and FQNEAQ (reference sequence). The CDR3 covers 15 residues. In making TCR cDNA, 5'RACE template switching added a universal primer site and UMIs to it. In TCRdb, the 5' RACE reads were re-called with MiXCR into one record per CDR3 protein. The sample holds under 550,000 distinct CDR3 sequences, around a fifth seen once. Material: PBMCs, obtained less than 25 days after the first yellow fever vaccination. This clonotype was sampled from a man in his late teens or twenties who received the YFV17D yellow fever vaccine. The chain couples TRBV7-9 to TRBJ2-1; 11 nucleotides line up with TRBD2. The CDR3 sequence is CASSASSGRNNEQFF. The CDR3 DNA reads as TGTGCCAGCAGCGCCTCTAGCGGGAGGAACAATGAGCAGTTCTTC.